Each of the 28 T cell receptor beta chains below was sequenced from the same sample in a study of radiation and T cells in renal cell carcinoma. Method: immunoSEQ multiplex PCR; TCRdb's copy keeps in-frame clones and lacks some. Here the sample spans 120,000 or so clones, around four fifths being singletons. Time point here: blood 2 weeks post-SBRT. Indicated treatment: 15 Gy SBRT to primary tumor, nephrectomy 4 weeks later. The material sequenced was blood, taken from a patient whose treatment included radiotherapy and nephrectomy. The receptor source for this set is a woman in her sixties with renal cell carcinoma.

The genes are TRBV19 and TRBJ2-4, with D possibly being TRBD1 (6 bases). The CDR3 totals 16 residues. V lost 5 bases to trimming and J lost 9 bases, with 23 bases between them. The germline gives CDR1 LNHDA, CDR2 SQIVND (reference sequence). CDR3 coding DNA: TGTGCCAGTAGTCCTCGAGGGGGAATGACATTCAGCATTCAGTACTTC. Amino acid sequence: CASSPRGGMTFSIQYF.

The CDR3 loop reads CASSSDGTYGYTF. As DNA, the CDR3 is TGTGCCAGCAGCTCCGATGGGACCTATGGCTACACCTTC. This chain connects TRBV5-4 to TRBJ1-2; weak D call: TRBD1 (5 bases). The germline gives CDR1 SGHNT, CDR2 YYREEE (reference sequence). The CDR3 consists of 13 residues. V gave up 3 bases and J gave up 4 bases, with 10 bases separating them.

V gene TRBV7-9 combines with J gene TRBJ2-7, with D maybe TRBD1 (6 bases). Trimming shortened V by 2 bases and J by 6 bases, and 8 bases separated the two germline ends. The CDR3 totals 12 residues. Germline CDR1 reads SEHNR; CDR2 reads FQNEAQ (reference sequence). CDR3 coding DNA: TGTGCCAGCAGCTTACTAGGGGGCGAGCAGTACTTC. This gives the protein CASSLLGGEQYF.

This chain uses TRBV4-3 with TRBJ2-1; D is uncertain. The germline gives CDR1 LGHNA, CDR2 YSLEER. The CDR3 has 17 residues. V lost 4 bases, J lost 1 base, and 17 bases lay in between. In DNA, the CDR3 is TGCGCCAGCAGCCGCCAAAAATCAGGCCCTTCCTACAATGAGCAGTTCTTC. Encoded protein: CASSRQKSGPSYNEQFF.

V is TRBV4-2 and J is TRBJ1-4; D gene unclear. The germline V gene encodes CDR1 LGHNA and CDR2 YNFKEQ. The V gene lost 0 bases and the J gene lost 6 bases, with 8 bases spanning the gap. The CDR3 sequence is 14 residues long. CDR3 bases: TGTGCCAGCAGCCAAGATCCAGAGGATGAAAAACTGTTTTTT. Encoded protein: CASSQDPEDEKLFF.

The gene calls are TRBV28 and TRBJ1-5; 7 nucleotides line up with TRBD1. In germline, CDR1 is MDHEN, CDR2 SYDVKM. Unmatched junction bases numbered 11, after V lost 4 bases and J lost 11 bases. The length of the CDR3 is 14 residues. CDR3 bases: TGTGCCAGCAGTTCTACGGGACAGTCCTCAGCCCAGCATTTT. It yields the protein CASSSTGQSSAQHF. The full variable domain, rest sourced from reference TRBV28 and TRBJ1-5, is DVKVTQSSRYLVKRTGEKVFLECVQDMDHENMFWYRQDPGLGLRLIYFSYDVKMKEKGDIPEGYSVSREKKERFSLILESASTNQTSMYLCASSSTGQSSAQHFGDGTRLSIL.

The rearrangement joins TRBV6-1 to TRBJ2-2; 11 bases match TRBD1. The CDR3 is made up of 15 amino acids. Losses at the gene ends were 3 bases for V and 4 bases for J; bases not matched to a gene: 1. Germline values: CDR1 MNHNS, CDR2 SASEGT. The CDR3 sequence: CASSEDRGLTGELFF. In DNA, the CDR3 is TGTGCCAGCAGTGAGGACAGGGGGCTCACCGGGGAGCTGTTTTTT.

The chain combines TRBV11-2 with TRBJ2-7; maybe TRBD1 (6 bases). The germline CDR1 and CDR2 sequences are SGHAT and FQNNGV. The CDR3 covers 15 residues. V shed 3 bases and J shed 0 bases, with 12 bases lying between them. CDR3 sequence: CASSFSRDNSYEQYF. CDR3 DNA: TGTGCCAGCAGCTTCTCACGGGACAACTCCTACGAGCAGTACTTC.

The sample holds a few counts of this clone. The chain uses TRBV19 and TRBJ2-5, with D perhaps matching TRBD2 (5 bases). There are 13 residues in the CDR3. Between the trimmed V and J ends, which lost 5 bases and 4 bases, there was a span of 11 bases. CDR1 is LNHDA and CDR2 is SQIVND in the germline V gene (reference sequence). This chain's CDR3 is CASSEGLGETQYF. CDR3 bases: TGTGCCAGTAGTGAGGGATTAGGAGAGACCCAGTACTTC.

This chain uses TRBV28 with TRBJ1-1; tentatively, D is TRBD1 (6 bases). CDR1 and CDR2 from the germline V gene are MDHEN and SYDVKM. CDR3 length equals 14 residues. V gave up 6 bases and J gave up 4 bases, with 15 bases separating them. The CDR3 DNA sequence: TGTGCCAGCAGGACGGGCCTAGGGGGCACTGAAGCTTTCTTT. Its translation is CASRTGLGGTEAFF.

To note about this clone: A much larger clone is a single base away; this may be a read error. The V call is TRBV7-6, the J call TRBJ1-5; 7 nucleotides agree with TRBD1. CDR3 length equals 14 residues. Germline trimming cut 4 bases from V and 4 bases from J; bases unmatched to any gene: 4. Germline values: CDR1 SGHVS, CDR2 FNYEAQ. CDR3 DNA sequence: TGTGCCAGCAGCTCAACAGGGGATAATCAGCCCCAGCATTTT. Protein: CASSSTGDNQPQHF.

Note on this clone: Other DNA sequences in this specimen translate into the identical CDR3. V and J are TRBV14 and TRBJ1-2, with a tentative D call TRBD1 (6 bases). Deletions cut 1 base from V and 5 bases from J, with 8 bases between. The CDR3 runs to 13 residues. Germline values: CDR1 SGHDN, CDR2 FVKESK. The CDR3 region has the DNA TGTGCCAGCAGCCAAGGAGGGGGGTATGGCTACACCTTC. Protein: CASSQGGGYGYTF. Full variable domain (rest looked up from reference TRBV14 and TRBJ1-2): EAGVTQFPSHSVIEKGQTVTLRCDPISGHDNLYWYRRVMGKEIKFLLHFVKESKQDESGMPNNRFLAERTGGTYSTLKVQPAELEDSGVYFCASSQGGGYGYTFGSGTRLTVV.

This chain joins TRBV6-6 and TRBJ2-2, with a possible D match to TRBD2 (5 bases). The CDR3 sequence is 16 residues long. The germline V gene has CDR1 MNHNY and CDR2 SVGAGI (reference sequence). V lost 7 bases to trimming and J lost 3 bases, with 18 bases between them. The CDR3 region has the DNA TGTGCCAGCATTCCCGCCGACGGGGTCTACACCGGGGAGCTGTTTTTT. This encodes CASIPADGVYTGELFF.

The chain links TRBV4-3 to TRBJ2-5; a weak D match, TRBD2 (5 bases). The J call could be wrong; TRBJ2-7 is a better fit for the DNA end. CDR3 length: 15 amino acids. CDR1 is LGHNA and CDR2 is YSLEER in the germline V gene. CDR3 in DNA: TGCGCCAGCAGCCAGGACGAGGGTGAGAGCTACGAGCAGTACTTC. Protein sequence: CASSQDEGESYEQYF.

This chain connects TRBV28 to TRBJ1-5, with D tentatively TRBD1 (6 bases). The V and J ends lost 3 bases and 4 bases respectively, with 13 bases between them. The V gene's germline CDR1 is MDHEN and CDR2 SYDVKM. The CDR3 consists of 15 residues. The CDR3 coding sequence is TGTGCCAGCAGTTTCGTACAGGGCTTAAATCAGCCCCAGCATTTT. Translation: CASSFVQGLNQPQHF.

The chain employs TRBV7-9 and TRBJ2-7; D not resolved. Germline V gene lookup returns CDR1 SEHNR and CDR2 FQNEAQ (reference sequence). There are 13 residues in the CDR3. Between the trimmed V and J ends, which lost 2 bases and 2 bases, there was a span of 7 bases. The CDR3 region is CASSLRGTYEQYF. CDR3 nucleotide sequence: TGTGCCAGCAGCTTACGCGGTACCTACGAGCAGTACTTC.

V is TRBV6-1 and J is TRBJ1-1; D is undetermined. Germline V gene lookup returns CDR1 MNHNS and CDR2 SASEGT. This CDR3 is 14 amino acids long. V lost 2 bases, J lost 4 bases, and 11 bases lay in between. CDR3 amino acids: CASSERRKGTEAFF. The CDR3 nucleotides are TGTGCCAGCAGTGAAAGGAGGAAGGGCACTGAAGCTTTCTTT.

The chain recombines TRBV7-6 with TRBJ1-1, with 8 positions matching TRBD1. After removal of 6 bases from V and 5 bases from J, the junction contained 8 bases not matched to a gene. CDR1 and CDR2 (germline): SGHVS, FNYEAQ. CDR3 length: 14 amino acids. The CDR3 protein is CASSSGGWSTEAFF. The CDR3 nucleotides are TGTGCCAGCAGTTCAGGGGGCTGGAGTACTGAAGCTTTCTTT. Full variable domain (missing parts from reference TRBV7-6 and TRBJ1-1): GAGVSQSPRYKVTKRGQDVALRCDPISGHVSLYWYRQALGQGPEFLTYFNYEAQQDKSGLPNDRFSAERPEGSISTLTIQRTEQRDSAMYRCASSSGGWSTEAFFGQGTRLTVV.

The chain uses TRBV6-6 and TRBJ2-3; TRBD2 agrees at 7 bases. The CDR3 contains 13 residues. Germline CDR1 and CDR2: MNHNY and SVGAGI (reference sequence). V dropped 5 bases and J dropped 9; count of bases not matched to a gene: 8. DNA of the CDR3: TGTGCCAGCAGTCCCCCCGGAGCGGGAACGCAGTATTTT. It yields the protein CASSPPGAGTQYF.

On this clone itself: Sequence at one end of the junction differs from germline and may be a read error. The chain carries TRBV5-6 and TRBJ2-5; D remains ambiguous. CDR1 and CDR2 from the germline V gene are SGHDT and YYEEEE. CDR3 length: 14 amino acids. CDR3 sequence reads: CASSPGWVQGTQYF. Written as DNA, the CDR3 is TGTGCCAGCAGCCCTGGGTGGGTGCAAGGGACCCAGTACTTC.

This clone appeared a few times. The chain combines TRBV7-2 with TRBJ1-5, with a possible D match to TRBD1 (5 bases). The V end was cut by 1 base, the J end by 0 bases, with 19 bases between. The germline gives CDR1 SGHTA, CDR2 FQGNSA. The CDR3 has 19 residues. The CDR3 DNA is TGTGCCAGCAGCTTAGTTGCCCCCGGCGGGACTTATAGCAATCAGCCCCAGCATTTT. It translates to CASSLVAPGGTYSNQPQHF.

V usage is TRBV19 and J usage is TRBJ1-2; D gene ambiguous. This CDR3 region has 11 residues. V lost 3 bases and J 8 bases, leaving 7 bases between the germline ends. Germline-derived CDR1 and CDR2 are LNHDA and SQIVND (reference sequence). CDR3: CASSMTYGYTF. The CDR3 coding sequence is TGTGCCAGTAGTATGACATACGGCTACACCTTC.

The CDR3 coding sequence is TGTGCCAGCAGGAGCGCGCTTGAAGCTTTCTTT. Translating gives CASRSALEAFF. The chain joins TRBV28 to TRBJ1-1; D remains unclear. Deletions cut 6 bases from V and 7 bases from J, with 9 bases between. The CDR3 sequence is 11 residues long. The germline gives CDR1 MDHEN, CDR2 SYDVKM.

The gene calls are TRBV4-1 and TRBJ1-2, with 7 bases fitting TRBD1. Germline values: CDR1 MGHRA, CDR2 YSYEKL. The CDR3 has 16 residues. Trimming cost V 1 base and J 2 bases; bases outside gene matches: 7. The CDR3 DNA sequence: TGCGCCAGCAGCCAAGCCGGACAGGAACCCAACTATGGCTACACCTTC. Encoded protein: CASSQAGQEPNYGYTF.

The table lists this clone with a count of one. This sequence joins TRBV11-1 and TRBJ2-1; no firm D call. Trimming left V 3 bases short and J 3 bases short, with 9 bases between. Germline V gene sequence: CDR1 SGHAT, CDR2 FQDESV (reference sequence). The CDR3 loop spans 14 amino acids. The CDR3 spells CASSFNTDYNEQFF. DNA of the CDR3: TGTGCCAGCAGCTTTAACACGGACTACAATGAGCAGTTCTTC.

The rearrangement uses TRBV6-1 and TRBJ1-5; possibly TRBD1 for D (6 bases). The CDR3 has 13 residues. Trimming left V 10 bases short and J 0 bases short, with 10 bases between. CDR1 MNHNS and CDR2 SASEGT come from the germline V gene. The CDR3 DNA sequence: TGTGCCACCGCAGGGGATAGCAATCAGCCCCAGCATTTT. Residues: CATAGDSNQPQHF.

The chain uses TRBV6-5 and TRBJ2-1, with TRBD2 matching over 7 bases. CDR1 and CDR2 (germline): MNHEY, SVGAGI. The CDR3 sequence is 15 residues long. V was clipped by 0 bases and J by 8 bases; unmatched bases: 7. The CDR3 loop reads CASSYSGLFTHEQFF. The CDR3, as DNA: TGTGCCAGCAGTTACTCGGGACTATTCACCCATGAGCAGTTCTTC.

The chain is built from TRBV6-1 and TRBJ2-1, with 12 bases aligning to TRBD2. CDR1 is MNHNS and CDR2 is SASEGT in the germline V gene. The CDR3 loop spans 16 amino acids. V was pared by 5 bases and J by 10 bases, with 12 bases of the junction left unmatched. The CDR3: CASSQGLAGSPGEQFF. The DNA for the CDR3 is TGTGCCAGCAGTCAAGGACTAGCGGGATCACCGGGGGAGCAGTTCTTC.